This TCR beta chain stems from a study of control samples from healthy donors and cancer patients. Measured with immunoSEQ multiplex PCR; TCRdb has only the in-frame clones, and not every one. The sample includes 65,000 to 100,000 clones, roughly nine tenths of them seen just once. The CDR3 length is 14 residues. Germline V gives CDR1 SEHNR, CDR2 FQNEAQ (reference sequence). V dropped 5 bases and J dropped 4; count of bases not matched to a gene: 4. Material: blood. The chain has TRBV7-9 and TRBJ1-5; 8 bases fit TRBD1. This TCR came from a man aged 50 to 60 in good health. DNA of the CDR3: TGTGCCAGCAGCCGGACAGGGATTAATCAGCCCCAGCATTTT. Protein: CASSRTGINQPQHF. Variable domain in full (rest from reference TRBV7-9 and TRBJ1-5): DTGVSQNPRHKITKRGQNVTFRCDPISEHNRLYWYRQTLGQGPEFLTYFQNEAQLEKSRLLSDRFSAERPKGSFSTLEIQRTEQGDSAMYLCASSRTGINQPQHFGDGTRLSIL.